The T cell receptor beta chain described here comes from a study of early T cells in non-severe SARS-CoV-2 infection. TCRdb passed the 5' RACE reads through MiXCR, listing each CDR3 protein once. The data contain approximately 19,000 distinct CDR3 sequences, 5.9% of them seen just once; the ten biggest clones take up over 5%. Note on this clonotype: Its antigen remains unidentified.

Study conclusions and caveats: Comparison of clonotypes with VDJdb favored anti-spike CD8 responses while missing private and CD4 specificities.

V lost 0 bases to trimming and J lost 3 bases; unmatched junction nucleotides: 3. Germline V lookup: CDR1 SGHRS, CDR2 YFSETQ. The CDR3 is 15 amino acids. The sample was whole blood. The receptor's source is an adult who was a healthcare worker with PCR-confirmed SARS-CoV-2 infection or an uninfected control (not recorded which). This chain uses TRBV5-1 with TRBJ2-1; TRBD2 matches 7 bases. The CDR3 DNA sequence: TGCGCCAGCAGCTTGGGGGCTAGCGGCTACAATGAGCAGTTCTTC. Protein product: CASSLGASGYNEQFF.